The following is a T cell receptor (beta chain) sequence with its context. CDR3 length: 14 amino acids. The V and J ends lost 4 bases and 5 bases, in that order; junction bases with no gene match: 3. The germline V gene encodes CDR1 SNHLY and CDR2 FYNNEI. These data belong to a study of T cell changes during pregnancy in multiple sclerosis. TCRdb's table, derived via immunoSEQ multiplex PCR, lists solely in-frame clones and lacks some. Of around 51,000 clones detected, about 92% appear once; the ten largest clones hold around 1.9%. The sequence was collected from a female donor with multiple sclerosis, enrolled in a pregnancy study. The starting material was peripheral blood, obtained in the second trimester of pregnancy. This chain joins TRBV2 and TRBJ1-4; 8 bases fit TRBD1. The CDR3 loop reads CASSGWTGNEKLFF. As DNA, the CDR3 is TGTGCCAGCAGTGGATGGACAGGGAATGAAAAACTGTTTTTT. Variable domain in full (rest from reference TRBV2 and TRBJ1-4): EPEVTQTPSHQVTQMGQEVILRCVPISNHLYFYWYRQILGQKVEFLVSFYNNEISEKSEIFDDQFSVERPDGSNFTLKIRSTKLEDSAMYFCASSGWTGNEKLFFGSGTQLSVL.